The clone carrying this T cell receptor beta chain was detected a few times. Per the germline V gene, CDR1 is DFQATT and CDR2 is SNEGSKA (reference sequence). V lost 5 bases, J lost 3 bases, and 6 bases stayed unmatched. There are 13 residues in the CDR3. Time point denoted: blood at routine non-recurrence follow-up after resection. A unique molecular identifier was attached to every TCR cDNA molecule. MiXCR, run by TCRdb on the 5' RACE reads, gives a single entry per CDR3 protein. The sample lists about 27,000 distinct CDR3 sequences; 5% to 5.5% were seen once. The record originates from a study of spatial heterogeneity in lung cancer.

The receptor's source is a female donor with early-stage non-small cell lung cancer. The chain is built from TRBV20-1 and TRBJ1-1; the match to TRBD1 covers 7 bases. The sample here was PBMCs, taken at follow-up. The CDR3 loop reads CSADRVVDTEAFF. CDR3 DNA: TGCAGTGCTGACAGGGTTGTGGACACTGAAGCTTTCTTT.